Below, 3 T cell receptor beta chains from the same sample are listed, as sequenced in a study of blood T cell repertoires in COVID-19. The protocol was immunoSEQ multiplex PCR, while the TCRdb copy is restricted to in-frame clones and leaves out a portion. The data hold around 180,000 clones, with about 91% observed a single time. The sequencing sample was made of PBMCs or T cells enriched from blood (not recorded which). These receptors were obtained from a woman aged 40 to 50 with acute COVID-19.

The chain employs TRBV13 and TRBJ2-5; D remains unclear. The V gene's germline CDR1 is PRHDT and CDR2 FYEKMQ (reference sequence). V was shortened by 2 bases and J by 4 bases, with 5 bases between the two germline ends. The CDR3 totals 12 residues. CDR3 sequence reads: CASSLPGETQYF. CDR3 DNA sequence: TGTGCCAGCAGCTTACCGGGAGAGACCCAGTACTTC.

This chain's CDR3 is CASRGTVNIQYF. Written as DNA, the CDR3 is TGTGCCAGCAGGGGGACTGTAAACATTCAGTACTTC. The chain links TRBV28 to TRBJ2-4; a possible D gene is TRBD2 (6 bases). The CDR3 sequence is 12 residues long. Between the trimmed V and J ends, which lost 6 bases and 6 bases, there was a span of 9 bases. Germline assignment: CDR1 MDHEN and CDR2 SYDVKM.

The chain uses TRBV29-1 and TRBJ1-1, with TRBD1 matching 7 bases. Trimming at V came to 6 bases and at J to 4 bases, leaving 8 bases not matched to a gene. CDR1 SQVTM and CDR2 ANQGSEA come from the germline V gene. The CDR3 sequence is 13 residues long. As DNA, the CDR3 is TGCAGCGTGACTACAGGGGCTTCCACTGAAGCTTTCTTT. As protein: CSVTTGASTEAFF.